This T cell receptor (beta chain) appears in the sequencing data of a study of T cells in Graves' hyperthyroidism and ophthalmopathy. In this sample, this clonotype turned up many times. No progression to ophthalmopathy during 18 months of follow-up defined stable disease. Germline V CDR1 and CDR2: DFQATT, SNEGSKA (reference sequence). The germline V and J ends were trimmed by 3 bases and 5 bases, with 14 bases remaining between them. The CDR3 has 14 amino acids. RNA transcripts gave rise to amplified TCR beta CDR3 regions. Researchers ran a first-round RT-PCR on the TCR CDR3 using the HTBI primer set. Each CDR3 protein is one row after TCRdb ran MiXCR on the multiplex PCR reads. The sample includes roughly 570,000 distinct CDR3 sequences, around 45% of them seen just once.

This chain connects TRBV20-1 to TRBJ1-5; no clear D. This TCR was recovered from a woman between 18 and 29 years old with Graves' hyperthyroidism. Input material: peripheral blood or thyroid tissue (not recorded which). CDR3 loop: CSASWPDGDQPQHF. CDR3 bases: TGCAGTGCTAGCTGGCCAGATGGCGATCAGCCCCAGCATTTT.